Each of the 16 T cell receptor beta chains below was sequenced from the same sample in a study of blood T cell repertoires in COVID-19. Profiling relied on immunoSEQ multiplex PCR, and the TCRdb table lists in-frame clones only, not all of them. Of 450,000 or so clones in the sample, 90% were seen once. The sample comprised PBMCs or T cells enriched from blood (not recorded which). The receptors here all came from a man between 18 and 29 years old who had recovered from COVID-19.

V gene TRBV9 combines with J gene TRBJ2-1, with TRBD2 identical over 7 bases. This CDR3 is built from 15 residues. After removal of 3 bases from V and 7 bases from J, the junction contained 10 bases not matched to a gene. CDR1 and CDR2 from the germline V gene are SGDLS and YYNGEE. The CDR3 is CASSAGGGASNEQFF. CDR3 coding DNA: TGTGCCAGCAGCGCGGGGGGAGGAGCGTCAAATGAGCAGTTCTTC.

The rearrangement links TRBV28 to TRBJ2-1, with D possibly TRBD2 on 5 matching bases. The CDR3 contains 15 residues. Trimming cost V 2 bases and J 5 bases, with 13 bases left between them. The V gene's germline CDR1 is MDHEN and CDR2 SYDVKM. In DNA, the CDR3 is TGTGCCAGCAGTTTAGGCTCAGCGGAAAACAATGAGCAGTTCTTC. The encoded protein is CASSLGSAENNEQFF. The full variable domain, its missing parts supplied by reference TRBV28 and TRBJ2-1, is DVKVTQSSRYLVKRTGEKVFLECVQDMDHENMFWYRQDPGLGLRLIYFSYDVKMKEKGDIPEGYSVSREKKERFSLILESASTNQTSMYLCASSLGSAENNEQFFGPGTRLTVL.

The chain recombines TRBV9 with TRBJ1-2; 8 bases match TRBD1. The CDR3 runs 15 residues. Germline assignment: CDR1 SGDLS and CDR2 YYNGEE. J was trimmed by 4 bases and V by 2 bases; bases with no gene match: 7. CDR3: CASSVGTGAVYGYTF. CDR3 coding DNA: TGTGCCAGCAGCGTCGGGACAGGTGCCGTCTATGGCTACACCTTC. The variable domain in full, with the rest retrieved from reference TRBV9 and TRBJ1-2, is DSGVTQTPKHLITATGQRVTLRCSPRSGDLSVYWYQQSLDQGLQFLIQYYNGEERAKGNILERFSAQQFPDLHSELNLSSLELGDSALYFCASSVGTGAVYGYTFGSGTRLTVV.

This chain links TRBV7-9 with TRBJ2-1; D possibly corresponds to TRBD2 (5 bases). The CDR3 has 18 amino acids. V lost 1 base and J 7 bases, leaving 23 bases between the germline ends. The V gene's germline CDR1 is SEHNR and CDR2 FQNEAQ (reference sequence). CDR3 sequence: CASSLEFIERTLRNEQFF. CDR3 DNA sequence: TGTGCCAGCAGCTTAGAATTTATCGAGCGGACCCTTCGGAATGAGCAGTTCTTC.

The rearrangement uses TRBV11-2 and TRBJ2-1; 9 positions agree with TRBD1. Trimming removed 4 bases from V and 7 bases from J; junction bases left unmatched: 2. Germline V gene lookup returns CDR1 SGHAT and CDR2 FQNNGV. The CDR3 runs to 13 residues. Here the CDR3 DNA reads TGTGCCAGCAGCTGGGACAGGGTAAATGAGCAGTTCTTC. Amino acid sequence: CASSWDRVNEQFF.

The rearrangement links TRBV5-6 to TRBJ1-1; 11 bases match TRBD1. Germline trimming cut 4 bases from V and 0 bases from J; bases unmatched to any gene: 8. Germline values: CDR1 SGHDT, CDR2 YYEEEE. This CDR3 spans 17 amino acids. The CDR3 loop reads CASSTGTGGALNTEAFF. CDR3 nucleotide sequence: TGTGCCAGCAGCACGGGGACAGGGGGGGCCCTGAACACTGAAGCTTTCTTT.

CDR3 DNA sequence: TGTGCCAGCAGCTTAGCGGGACCTGCGGGCAATGAGCAGTTCTTC. Translating it yields CASSLAGPAGNEQFF. The rearrangement joins TRBV5-6 to TRBJ2-1; TRBD2 matches 7 bases. The V segment lost 2 bases and the J segment 6 bases; nucleotides outside the gene matches: 8. Germline CDR1 is SGHDT and CDR2 is YYEEEE. The CDR3 has 15 residues.

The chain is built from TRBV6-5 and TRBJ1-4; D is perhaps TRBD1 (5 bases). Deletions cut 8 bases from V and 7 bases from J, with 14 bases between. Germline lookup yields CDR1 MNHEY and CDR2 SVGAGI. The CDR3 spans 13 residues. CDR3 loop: CASDVTAGEKLFF. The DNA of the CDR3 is TGTGCCAGCGATGTGACAGCTGGTGAAAAACTGTTTTTT.

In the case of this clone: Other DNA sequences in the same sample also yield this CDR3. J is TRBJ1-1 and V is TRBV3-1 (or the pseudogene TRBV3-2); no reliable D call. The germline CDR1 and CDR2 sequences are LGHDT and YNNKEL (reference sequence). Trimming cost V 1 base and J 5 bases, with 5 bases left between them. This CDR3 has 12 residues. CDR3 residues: CASSQGGTEAFF. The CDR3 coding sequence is TGTGCCAGCAGCCAAGGAGGAACTGAAGCTTTCTTT.

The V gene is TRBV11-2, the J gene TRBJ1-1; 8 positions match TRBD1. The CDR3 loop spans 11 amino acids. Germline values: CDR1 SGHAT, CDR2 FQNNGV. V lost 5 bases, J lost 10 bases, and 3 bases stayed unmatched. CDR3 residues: CASSGQGRAFF. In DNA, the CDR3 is TGTGCCAGCAGCGGACAGGGAAGAGCTTTCTTT.

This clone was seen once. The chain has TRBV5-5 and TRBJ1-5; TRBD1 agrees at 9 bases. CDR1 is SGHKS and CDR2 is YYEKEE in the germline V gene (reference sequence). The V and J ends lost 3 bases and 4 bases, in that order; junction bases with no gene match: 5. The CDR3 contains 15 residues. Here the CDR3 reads CASSSGDRANQPQHF. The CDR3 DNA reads TGTGCCAGCAGCTCCGGGGACAGGGCTAATCAGCCCCAGCATTTT.

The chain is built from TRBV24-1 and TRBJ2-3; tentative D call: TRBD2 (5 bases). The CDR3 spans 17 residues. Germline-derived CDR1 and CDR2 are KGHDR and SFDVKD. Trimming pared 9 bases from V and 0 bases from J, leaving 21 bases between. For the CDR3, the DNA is TGTGCCACCTCGATGGGGTGGCAGCGGCCAAGCACAGATACGCAGTATTTT. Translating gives CATSMGWQRPSTDTQYF.

The DNA of the CDR3 is TGTGCCAGCAGTTTATCGTACGGGAACACTGAAGCTTTCTTT. Protein: CASSLSYGNTEAFF. The V and J genes are TRBV27 and TRBJ1-1; D is unclear. CDR1 is MNHEY and CDR2 is SMNVEV in the germline V gene (reference sequence). The CDR3 has 14 residues. With 0 bases removed from V and 1 base from J, the gap between germline ends came to 6 bases.

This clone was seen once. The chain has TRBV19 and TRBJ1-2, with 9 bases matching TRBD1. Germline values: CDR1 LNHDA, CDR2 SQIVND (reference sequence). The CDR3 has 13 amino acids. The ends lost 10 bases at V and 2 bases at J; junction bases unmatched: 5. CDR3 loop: CATHRGRNYGYTF. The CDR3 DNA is TGTGCCACACACAGGGGGCGGAACTATGGCTACACCTTC.

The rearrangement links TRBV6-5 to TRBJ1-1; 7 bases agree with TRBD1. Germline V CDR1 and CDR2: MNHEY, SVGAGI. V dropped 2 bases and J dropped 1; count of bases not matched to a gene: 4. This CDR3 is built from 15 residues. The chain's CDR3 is CASSYGDRANTEAFF. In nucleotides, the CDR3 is TGTGCCAGCAGTTACGGCGACAGGGCGAACACTGAAGCTTTCTTT.

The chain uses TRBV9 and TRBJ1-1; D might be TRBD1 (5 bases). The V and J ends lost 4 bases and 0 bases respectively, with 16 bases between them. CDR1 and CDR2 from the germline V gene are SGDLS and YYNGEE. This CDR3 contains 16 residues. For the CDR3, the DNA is TGTGCCAGCAGCCGGGGAGGGACGGATATGAACACTGAAGCTTTCTTT. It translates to CASSRGGTDMNTEAFF.